The present T cell receptor beta chain was sequenced within a study of T cell responses to AZD1222 COVID-19 vaccine. Study-level background: Both about-4-week and about-12-week second-dose recipients were combined.

Per germline, CDR1 MNHEY and CDR2 SMNVEV (reference sequence). V trimming: 0 bases; J trimming: 3 bases; junction bases outside the gene matches: 7. This CDR3 comprises 17 residues. This clone has only one observation. The antigen remains unidentified. Whole-study findings and limits: Spike was spanned by vaccine-associated CD4 TCRs, with dominance at 160-218 and 743-854. Clonal diversity was possibly underestimated, and the donors were mostly white British, with more females.

The table came from immunoSEQ multiplex PCR; TCRdb's copy has only in-frame clones and leaves some out. Of more than 85,000 clones listed, 65% to 90% are singletons. The source was peripheral blood, collected on day 0 of AZD1222 vaccination. This TCR derives from an adult in good health. V is TRBV27 and J is TRBJ1-2; 10 bases fit TRBD1. The CDR3 region is CASSLSVTGGAHYGYTF. Here the CDR3 DNA reads TGTGCCAGCAGTTTATCCGTGACAGGGGGCGCTCACTATGGCTACACCTTC.